This passage covers 7 T cell receptor beta chains from one sample sequenced in a study of T-cell reconstitution after alpha-beta-depleted transplantation in children. As it was prepared, the TCRbeta library received unique molecular identifiers. One entry per CDR3 protein results from TCRdb running MiXCR on the PCR reads. The sample includes about 980,000 distinct CDR3 sequences, around 30% of them seen just once. This specimen was PBMCs, mostly from graft donor cells, taken 360 days after TCRalphabeta/CD19-depleted stem cell transplant. The receptors stem from a boy in the first two years of life who had a stem cell transplant for SCID, so the T cells may come from the graft donor.

This clonotype was detected only a few times. The chain is built from TRBV5-1 and TRBJ2-3, with TRBD2 identical over 10 bases. Germline trimming cut 4 bases from V and 5 bases from J; bases unmatched to any gene: 13. Germline values: CDR1 SGHRS, CDR2 YFSETQ. This CDR3 spans 17 amino acids. In DNA form, the CDR3 reads TGCGCCAGCAGCCCGGAGCGGGGGGGCCTCGGTGGAGATACGCAGTATTTT. Encoded protein: CASSPERGGLGGDTQYF.

This clonotype has only a few counts. The chain links TRBV12-3 or TRBV12-4 to TRBJ2-5; TRBD2 might be the D (5 bases). Trimming stripped 2 bases from V and 5 bases from J, with 9 bases between. This CDR3 is built from 13 residues. CDR3 protein: CASSLHRGETQYF. The CDR3 DNA sequence: TGTGCCAGCAGTTTACACAGAGGGGAGACCCAGTACTTC.

The genes are TRBV2 and TRBJ2-5; perhaps TRBD2 as D (6 bases). V gave up 7 bases and J gave up 4 bases, with 19 bases separating them. Per germline, CDR1 SNHLY and CDR2 FYNNEI. The CDR3 spans 15 residues. CDR3 in DNA: TGTGCCAGCATGGTCTTAGGAGGGATAGGAGAGACCCAGTACTTC. Its protein is CASMVLGGIGETQYF. The variable domain in full, completed from reference TRBV2 and TRBJ2-5, reads EPEVTQTPSHQVTQMGQEVILRCVPISNHLYFYWYRQILGQKVEFLVSFYNNEISEKSEIFDDQFSVERPDGSNFTLKIRSTKLEDSAMYFCASMVLGGIGETQYFGPGTRLLVL.

The rearrangement links TRBV10-3 to TRBJ2-1; tentatively, D is TRBD1 or TRBD2 (7 bases each). The CDR3 spans 16 residues. Germline-derived CDR1 and CDR2 are ENHRY and SYGVKD. V lost 2 bases and J 8 bases, leaving 19 bases between the germline ends. The CDR3 DNA is TGTGCCATCAGTGAGAAGTGGGGGGGAGACAGGGATGAGCAGTTCTTC. Its translation: CAISEKWGGDRDEQFF.

The V and J genes are TRBV5-1 and TRBJ1-4, with D perhaps TRBD1 (5 bases). Germline assignment: CDR1 SGHRS and CDR2 YFSETQ. The CDR3 sequence is 13 residues long. V gave up 6 bases and J gave up 3 bases, with 9 bases separating them. The CDR3 coding sequence is TGCGCCAGCAACAGGTTGCCTAATGAAAAACTGTTTTTT. Translated, it gives CASNRLPNEKLFF.

This clonotype was observed at least ten times. V is TRBV13 and J is TRBJ2-5; TRBD1 is a possible D gene (5 bases). Between the trimmed V and J ends, which lost 5 bases and 5 bases, there was a span of 15 bases. The length of the CDR3 is 14 residues. CDR1 and CDR2 from the germline V gene are PRHDT and FYEKMQ (reference sequence). The CDR3 DNA reads TGTGCCAGCAGCCTAAGAAAAGCAGGGGAGACCCAGTACTTC. Protein sequence: CASSLRKAGETQYF.

This clonotype was recorded a few times. J is TRBJ2-4 and V is TRBV7-2; possibly TRBD2 for D (5 bases). The CDR3 extends over 14 amino acids. Germline V gene sequence: CDR1 SGHTA, CDR2 FQGNSA. The ends were cut back, 5 bases at V and 3 bases at J, with 11 bases in the middle. The CDR3 sequence is CASSMDLGKNIQYF. The CDR3 DNA reads as TGTGCCAGCAGCATGGACTTGGGCAAAAACATTCAGTACTTC.